This entry lists 17 T cell receptor beta chains sequenced from one sample in a study of blood T cells in healthy people across ages. For the second PCR, which ran for about 7 to 12 cycles, a sample-barcoded 5' primer and a J-beta primer mix were used. TCRdb independently ran MiXCR on the 5' RACE reads; one entry per CDR3 protein. The sample holds 1.5 million to 2 million distinct CDR3 sequences, roughly two fifths seen once. Sequencing used blood. These receptor sequences come from a human donor in good health.

This clonotype was found a few times. V usage is TRBV5-1 and J usage is TRBJ1-2, with 8 bases identical to TRBD1. V trimming: 2 bases; J trimming: 5 bases; junction bases outside the gene matches: 5. The V gene's germline CDR1 is SGHRS and CDR2 YFSETQ. The CDR3 covers 14 residues. This chain's CDR3 is CASSFTGGEYGYTF. The DNA for the CDR3 is TGCGCCAGCAGCTTCACAGGGGGGGAATATGGCTACACCTTC.

This chain links TRBV6-1 with TRBJ2-1; D is undetermined. The CDR3 is made up of 14 amino acids. Trimming stripped 7 bases from V and 6 bases from J, with 16 bases between. Germline-derived CDR1 and CDR2 are MNHNS and SASEGT. The DNA of the CDR3 is TGTGCCAGCAAACGGGCTGGGCCCAGCAATGAGCAGTTCTTC. Its protein is CASKRAGPSNEQFF.

This rearrangement joins TRBV7-9 to TRBJ1-2; D is unresolved. Trimming pared 5 bases from V and 7 bases from J, leaving 17 bases between. The CDR3 is 14 amino acids. Looked up from germline, CDR1 is SEHNR and CDR2 is FQNEAQ (reference sequence). The CDR3 coding sequence is TGTGCCAGCAGCACCAATATCGGGGAGGGTGGCTACACCTTC. Translating it yields CASSTNIGEGGYTF.

A few counts support this clonotype. The rearrangement uses TRBV6-2 or TRBV6-3 and TRBJ2-2, with TRBD1 matching 7 bases. The germline V gene has CDR1 MNHEY and CDR2 SVGEGT. The CDR3 length is 15 residues. Trimming removed 6 bases from V and 6 bases from J; junction bases left unmatched: 10. Here the CDR3 DNA reads TGTGCCAGCAGCCTGACAGGGAATTTTGCCGGGGAGCTGTTTTTT. It codes for CASSLTGNFAGELFF.

This chain links TRBV2 with TRBJ2-4; perhaps TRBD1 as D (6 bases). Germline CDR1 reads SNHLY; CDR2 reads FYNNEI. V was pared by 6 bases and J by 3 bases, with 12 bases between. The CDR3 is made up of 14 amino acids. The CDR3 bases are TGTGCCAGCAGACCAACAGGGAACAAAAACATTCAGTACTTC. The encoded protein is CASRPTGNKNIQYF.

V and J are TRBV5-5 and TRBJ2-4; the match to TRBD2 covers 7 bases. Germline V CDR1 and CDR2: SGHKS, YYEKEE (reference sequence). The CDR3 contains 13 residues. The trim removed 4 bases at V and 13 bases at J, leaving 11 bases unmatched. CDR3 coding DNA: TGTGCCAGCAGCCGTAGCGGGTCGTACAAGCAGTACTTC. Translation gives CASSRSGSYKQYF. Drawing the rest from reference TRBV5-5 and TRBJ2-4, the complete variable domain is DAGVTQSPTHLIKTRGQQVTLRCSPISGHKSVSWYQQVLGQGPQFIFQYYEKEERGRGNFPDRFSARQFPNYSSELNVNALLLGDSALYLCASSRSGSYKQYFGAGTRLSVL.

The chain combines TRBV6-5 with TRBJ1-4; D is unclear. This CDR3 region has 16 residues. Germline V gives CDR1 MNHEY, CDR2 SVGAGI. Trimming pared 0 bases from V and 0 bases from J, leaving 8 bases between. CDR3 in DNA: TGTGCCAGCAGTTACTCGAAAAGGGCAACTAATGAAAAACTGTTTTTT. Encoded protein: CASSYSKRATNEKLFF.

This rearrangement joins TRBV6-5 to TRBJ2-3; TRBD2 matches 11 bases. The V and J ends lost 0 bases and 1 base, in that order; junction bases with no gene match: 0. Germline V gene lookup returns CDR1 MNHEY and CDR2 SVGAGI. This CDR3 region has 16 residues. The CDR3: CASSYSGLAGTDTQYF. CDR3 coding DNA: TGTGCCAGCAGTTACTCGGGACTAGCGGGCACAGATACGCAGTATTTT.

The V gene is TRBV28, the J gene TRBJ1-2; 9 positions agree with TRBD1. Germline lookup yields CDR1 MDHEN and CDR2 SYDVKM. The CDR3 is 15 residues long. V lost 6 bases, J lost 5 bases, and 10 bases stayed unmatched. The CDR3 sequence: CASRPAPGQGYGYTF. The DNA of the CDR3 is TGTGCCAGCAGACCGGCTCCGGGACAGGGATATGGCTACACCTTC.

The chain recombines TRBV28 with TRBJ1-1; D remains ambiguous. Deletions cut 1 base from V and 8 bases from J, with 8 bases between. Per germline, CDR1 MDHEN and CDR2 SYDVKM. The CDR3 is 12 residues long. For the CDR3, the DNA is TGTGCCAGCAGTTTATCGGCGAGGGAAGCTTTCTTT. It specifies CASSLSAREAFF.

This clonotype was observed a few times. The chain recombines TRBV5-1 with TRBJ1-1; D ambiguous. V was pared by 0 bases and J by 1 base, with 10 bases between. Germline CDR1 and CDR2: SGHRS and YFSETQ. The CDR3 has 15 residues. In DNA form, the CDR3 reads TGCGCCAGCAGCTTGGGGGTCAGCCCGAACACTGAAGCTTTCTTT. Translated, it gives CASSLGVSPNTEAFF.

The gene calls are TRBV7-2 and TRBJ2-3; D possibly corresponds to TRBD2 (6 bases). V was trimmed by 4 bases and J by 8 bases, leaving 13 bases between them. CDR1 is SGHTA, CDR2 FQGNSA, per germline. The CDR3 extends over 13 amino acids. CDR3 region: CASSSRLVGTQYF. The CDR3 DNA sequence: TGTGCCAGCAGCTCACGACTAGTTGGTACGCAGTATTTT.

This clonotype was detected a few times. The chain joins TRBV11-3 to TRBJ2-2; possibly TRBD1 for D (5 bases). V lost 4 bases, J lost 6 bases, and 9 bases lay in between. Germline loops: CDR1 SGHNT, CDR2 YENEEA. This CDR3 contains 13 residues. DNA for the CDR3: TGTGCCAGCAGCTCAGGGCGATCCGGGGAGCTGTTTTTT. Translating gives CASSSGRSGELFF.

The V call is TRBV20-1, the J call TRBJ1-3, with a possible D match to TRBD1 (6 bases). The CDR3 covers 15 residues. V was cut by 0 bases and J by 1 base, with 10 bases left in between. Looked up from germline, CDR1 is DFQATT and CDR2 is SNEGSKA (reference sequence). The CDR3 DNA follows: TGCAGTGCTAGAGATAGGAGGGGGTCTGGAAACACCATATATTTT. The encoded protein is CSARDRRGSGNTIYF.

This clonotype was recorded a few times. The gene calls are TRBV12-3 or TRBV12-4 and TRBJ2-5; D is undetermined. CDR3 length: 18 residues. Trimming took off 5 bases at V and 0 bases at J, with 22 bases between the two ends. Written as DNA, the CDR3 is TGTGCCAGCAGTCAGAGATCTTGGAGTGCTAGGAACCAAGAGACCCAGTACTTC. Translating it yields CASSQRSWSARNQETQYF.

This clonotype was counted a few times. The chain employs TRBV7-3 and TRBJ2-2; D tentatively fits TRBD1 or TRBD2 (6 bases each). Per the germline V gene, CDR1 is SGHTA and CDR2 is FQGTGA. The CDR3 loop spans 18 amino acids. Trimming removed 1 base at V and 1 base at J, with 16 bases between. The CDR3 here is CASSLIGWGDKNTGELFF. The CDR3 DNA sequence: TGTGCCAGCAGCTTAATTGGGTGGGGGGACAAGAACACCGGGGAGCTGTTTTTT.

V usage is TRBV30 and J usage is TRBJ2-3; 8 bases are shared with TRBD1. The V gene end was trimmed by 6 bases and the J gene end by 2 bases; junction bases not matched to a gene: 10. The CDR3 runs to 15 residues. Germline V gene data show CDR1 as GTSNPN and CDR2 as SVGIG (reference sequence). The CDR3 loop reads CACTRGPSITDTQYF. In DNA form, the CDR3 reads TGTGCCTGTACCAGGGGGCCCTCCATCACAGATACGCAGTATTTT.